A selection of T cell receptor beta chains follows, all from one sample in a study of blood T cell repertoires in COVID-19. Only in-frame clones appear in the TCRdb table, and some are missing; sequencing was by immunoSEQ multiplex PCR. The sample has about 240,000 clones, 82% seen once. Source material: peripheral blood. These receptors were obtained from a woman aged 55-75 years with active or convalescent COVID-19. CDR3s include the opening cysteine and the closing phenylalanine or tryptophan. The order of the fields is clone size, J gene, D gene, V gene, CDR3 protein, CDR3 DNA. A D gene is named only where the DNA matches it firmly. Clone size is stated in some rows and not others, as once, few, many or a class when expanded.

>-|TRBJ1-2|-|TRBV28
CASRGSPQGYGYTF
TGTGCCAGCAGGGGCTCACCCCAGGGCTATGGCTACACCTTC
>-|TRBJ2-7|-|TRBV12-3/TRBV12-4
CASSPQGYEQYF
TGTGCCAGCAGCCCACAGGGCTACGAGCAGTACTTC
>-|TRBJ2-3|-|TRBV9
CASSPRPGTDTQYF
TGTGCCAGCAGCCCTCGCCCGGGAACAGATACGCAGTATTTT
>few|TRBJ1-1|-|TRBV6-2/TRBV6-3
CASSSGLNTEAFF
TGTGCCAGCAGTTCAGGGCTGAACACTGAAGCTTTCTTT
>-|TRBJ2-3|-|TRBV7-6
CASSQDKRDTQYF
TGTGCCAGCAGCCAGGACAAAAGAGATACGCAGTATTTT
>-|TRBJ2-6|-|TRBV21-1
CASTEQGRGAGANVLTF
TGTGCCAGCACAGAGCAGGGAAGGGGTGCCGGGGCCAACGTCCTGACTTTC
>few|TRBJ2-3|TRBD2|TRBV4-1
CASSLIAGADTQYF
TGCGCCAGCAGCCTTATAGCGGGGGCAGATACGCAGTATTTT
>-|TRBJ1-2|TRBD1|TRBV9
CASSVGVDRAGYGYTF
TGTGCCAGCAGCGTAGGCGTCGACAGGGCTGGCTATGGCTACACCTTC
>once|TRBJ2-7|-|TRBV10-2
CASTPGGSGEQYF
TGCGCCAGCACCCCAGGGGGGTCTGGCGAGCAGTACTTC
>-|TRBJ2-3|-|TRBV13
CASSPQSSLSTDTQYF
TGTGCCAGCAGCCCCCAATCTAGCCTTAGCACAGATACGCAGTATTTT
>-|TRBJ2-6|-|TRBV12-3/TRBV12-4
CASASSGANVLTF
TGTGCCAGCGCGAGCTCTGGGGCCAACGTCCTGACTTTC
>-|TRBJ2-6|TRBD1|TRBV4-1
CASSQRVPAGGVRSSGANVLTF
TGCGCCAGCAGCCAAAGGGTCCCTGCAGGGGGCGTCCGAAGCTCTGGGGCCAACGTCCTGACTTTC
>-|TRBJ1-1|-|TRBV6-5
CASSYSGVGRAFF
TGTGCCAGCAGTTACTCTGGAGTGGGTAGGGCTTTCTTT
>-|TRBJ1-2|TRBD1|TRBV19
CASSIPGQGNYGYTF
TGTGCCAGTAGTATCCCGGGACAGGGCAACTATGGCTACACCTTC
>-|TRBJ1-6|-|TRBV6-5
CASSYLTGNSPLHF
TGTGCCAGCAGTTACTTAACAGGGAATTCACCCCTCCACTTT
>few|TRBJ1-2|TRBD1|TRBV30
CAWSVEQGAGGYTF
TGTGCCTGGAGTGTAGAACAGGGGGCAGGGGGCTACACCTTC
>-|TRBJ2-5|TRBD1|TRBV18
CASSPPGTGGQTQYF
TGTGCCAGCTCACCACCCGGGACAGGGGGCCAGACCCAGTACTTC
>-|TRBJ2-5|-|TRBV5-1
CASSLVPSGLETQYF
TGCGCCAGCAGCTTAGTGCCGAGCGGGCTAGAGACCCAGTACTTC
>-|TRBJ1-2|TRBD1|TRBV27
CASHSGGTGGAWGYTF
TGTGCCAGCCACTCCGGCGGGACAGGGGGAGCGTGGGGCTACACCTTC
>-|TRBJ1-5|TRBD1|TRBV27
CASSFGQGGNQPQHF
TGTGCCAGCAGTTTCGGACAGGGGGGCAATCAGCCCCAGCATTTT
>-|TRBJ2-5|TRBD2|TRBV6-2/TRBV6-3
CASSYTSGGAVKTQYF
TGTGCCAGCAGTTACACTAGCGGGGGGGCCGTTAAGACCCAGTACTTC
>-|TRBJ1-2|TRBD1|TRBV7-9
CASSLGDSNYGYTF
TGTGCCAGCAGCTTAGGGGACAGCAACTATGGCTACACCTTC
>-|TRBJ1-2|-|TRBV5-1
CASSLGQNYGYTF
TGCGCCAGCAGCTTGGGGCAGAACTATGGCTACACCTTC
>-|TRBJ2-5|TRBD2|TRBV30
CAWSEASGGRETQYF
TGTGCCTGGAGTGAAGCTAGCGGGGGGAGAGAGACCCAGTACTTC
>-|TRBJ1-2|-|TRBV6-6
CASSYSRSVANYGYTF
TGTGCCAGCAGTTACTCGAGGTCAGTCGCTAACTATGGCTACACCTTC
>-|TRBJ1-3|-|TRBV30
CAWTTGTGNTIYF
TGTGCCTGGACCACAGGAACTGGAAACACCATATATTTT
>-|TRBJ2-5|TRBD2|TRBV2
CASSGGEQETQYF
TGTGCCAGCTCGGGGGGAGAACAAGAGACCCAGTACTTC
>-|TRBJ1-4|TRBD1|TRBV5-4
CASSNRQGGGEKLFF
TGTGCCAGCAGCAACAGACAGGGAGGCGGTGAAAAACTGTTTTTT
>-|TRBJ2-7|-|TRBV9
CASSVAGSYEQYF
TGTGCCAGCAGCGTAGCGGGCTCCTACGAGCAGTACTTC
>-|TRBJ2-1|-|TRBV9
CASSVASQGGEQFF
TGTGCCAGCAGCGTAGCATCCCAGGGTGGGGAGCAGTTCTTC
>-|TRBJ2-1|-|TRBV29-1
CSVEQGQFF
TGCAGCGTTGAGCAGGGGCAGTTCTTC
>-|TRBJ1-1|TRBD1|TRBV19
CASRSGTGYTEAFF
TGTGCCAGTAGATCTGGGACAGGGTACACTGAAGCTTTCTTT
>-|TRBJ1-1|-|TRBV12-3/TRBV12-4
CASSQGGHTEAFF
TGTGCCAGCAGCCAAGGGGGTCACACTGAAGCTTTCTTT
>-|TRBJ1-4|TRBD1|TRBV6-2/TRBV6-3
CASSYRTGGAKGEKLFF
TGTGCCAGCAGTTACCGGACAGGGGGCGCGAAGGGTGAAAAACTGTTTTTT
>-|TRBJ1-1|TRBD1|TRBV30
CAWTLTGSGGAGTEAFF
TGTGCCTGGACCCTAACGGGGTCAGGGGGCGCGGGGACTGAAGCTTTCTTT
>-|TRBJ1-1|-|TRBV18
CASSPGPRSGGAEAFF
TGTGCCAGCTCACCAGGCCCAAGGTCGGGTGGCGCTGAAGCTTTCTTT
>-|TRBJ2-1|-|TRBV5-1
CASSFALNEQFF
TGCGCCAGCAGCTTTGCTCTAAATGAGCAGTTCTTC
>-|TRBJ1-2|-|TRBV14
CASSQQDILYGYTF
TGTGCCAGCAGCCAACAGGACATCCTCTATGGCTACACCTTC
>-|TRBJ1-6|-|TRBV9
CASRFRGGAIGSPLHF
TGTGCCAGCCGCTTCCGGGGGGGGGCCATCGGGTCACCCCTCCACTTT
>-|TRBJ2-3|TRBD2|TRBV27
CASTYRLAGGRRDTQYF
TGTGCCAGTACTTATCGACTAGCGGGGGGGCGGCGGGATACGCAGTATTTT
>-|TRBJ1-2|-|TRBV29-1
CSVRRMGAQGYTF
TGCAGCGTCCGCAGGATGGGGGCGCAGGGCTACACCTTC
>-|TRBJ2-6|-|TRBV19
CASSTRGAPFGANVLTF
TGTGCCAGTAGTACCCGGGGAGCCCCCTTTGGGGCCAACGTCCTGACTTTC
>-|TRBJ1-2|TRBD1|TRBV3-1/TRBV3-2
CASSPQGARSNYGYTF
TGTGCCAGCAGCCCGCAGGGGGCACGTTCTAACTATGGCTACACCTTC
>-|TRBJ1-5|-|TRBV5-1
CASSKEAGPNQPQHF
TGCGCCAGCAGCAAAGAGGCAGGGCCCAATCAGCCCCAGCATTTT
>-|TRBJ1-3|-|TRBV19
CASSMKWGHGNTIYF
TGTGCCAGTAGTATGAAGTGGGGGCATGGAAACACCATATATTTT
>-|TRBJ2-7|TRBD1|TRBV6-5
CASIYTLAGGYEQYF
TGTGCCAGCATTTATACTCTGGCAGGGGGCTACGAGCAGTACTTC
>-|TRBJ1-6|TRBD1|TRBV27
CASRGGTGSSPLHF
TGTGCCAGCAGGGGTGGGACAGGGAGCTCACCCCTCCACTTT
>-|TRBJ2-3|TRBD2|TRBV7-3
CASSPSGGQADTQYF
TGTGCCAGCAGCCCTAGCGGGGGGCAGGCAGATACGCAGTATTTT
>-|TRBJ1-3|TRBD1|TRBV2
CASSGQGAGNTIYF
TGTGCCAGCAGTGGACAGGGAGCGGGAAACACCATATATTTT
>-|TRBJ1-2|TRBD1|TRBV6-6
CASSSRDRGNYGYTF
TGTGCCAGCAGTTCCCGGGACAGGGGGAACTATGGCTACACCTTC
>-|TRBJ2-7|-|TRBV15
CATSRDGSAGNYEQYF
TGTGCCACCAGCAGAGATGGGTCGGCAGGGAACTACGAGCAGTACTTC
>-|TRBJ2-7|TRBD2|TRBV20-1
CSASGAGDAPEQYF
TGCAGTGCTAGTGGGGCGGGGGATGCGCCCGAGCAGTACTTC
>-|TRBJ1-2|-|TRBV6-5
CASTLDRGYGYTF
TGTGCCAGCACCCTGGACCGGGGGTATGGCTACACCTTC
>-|TRBJ1-1|TRBD1|TRBV7-9
CASSSGRQGRTEAFF
TGTGCCAGCAGCTCCGGAAGACAGGGACGGACTGAAGCTTTCTTT
>once|TRBJ1-5|-|TRBV7-8
CASSLGQAGSNQPQHF
TGTGCCAGCAGCTTAGGTCAGGCTGGGAGCAATCAGCCCCAGCATTTT
>-|TRBJ1-1|-|TRBV30
CAWSPRDTEAFF
TGTGCCTGGAGTCCCAGGGACACTGAAGCTTTCTTT
>few|TRBJ1-2|TRBD1|TRBV18
CASSPTQDRSPYSF
TGTGCCAGCTCACCAACCCAGGACAGGTCCCCGTACTCCTTC